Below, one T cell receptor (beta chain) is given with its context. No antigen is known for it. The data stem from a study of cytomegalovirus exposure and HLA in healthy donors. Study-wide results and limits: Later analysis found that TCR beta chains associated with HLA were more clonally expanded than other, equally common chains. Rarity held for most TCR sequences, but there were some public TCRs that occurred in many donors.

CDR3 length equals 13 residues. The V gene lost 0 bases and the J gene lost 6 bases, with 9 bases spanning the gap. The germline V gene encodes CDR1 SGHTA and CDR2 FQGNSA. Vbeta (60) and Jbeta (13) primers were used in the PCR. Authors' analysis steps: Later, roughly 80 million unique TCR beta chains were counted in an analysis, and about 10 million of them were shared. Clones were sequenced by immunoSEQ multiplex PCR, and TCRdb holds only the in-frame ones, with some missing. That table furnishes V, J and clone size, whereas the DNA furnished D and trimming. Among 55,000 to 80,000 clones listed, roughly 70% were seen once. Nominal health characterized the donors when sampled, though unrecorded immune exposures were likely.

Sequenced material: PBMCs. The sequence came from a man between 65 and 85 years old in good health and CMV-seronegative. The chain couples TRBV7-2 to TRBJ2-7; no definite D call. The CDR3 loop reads CASSLATAPEQYF. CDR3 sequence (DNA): TGTGCCAGCAGCTTAGCCACAGCACCCGAGCAGTACTTC.